This T cell receptor beta chain was retrieved from a study of blood T cell repertoires in COVID-19 (dated by TCRdb to the early 2020s). Background on the whole study: The collaborator samples originated in the United States, Italy and Spain and spanned the acute and convalescent phases of COVID-19. The prospective study material was composed of cDNA or gDNA derived from T cells, B-cell-depleted T cells, or PBMCs. The dataset comprised deeply sampled blood TCRbeta repertoires from subjects exposed to, actively infected with, or recovered from COVID-19. The repertoires were released in a freely available public database intended as a resource for research on the immune response to SARS-CoV-2. Samples were obtained from the ongoing ImmuneRACE study (first 160 participants) and from 1,254 subjects provided by 6 global collaborators. Nearly every sample came with metadata listing a de-identified subject ID, COVID-19 status, age in years and sex. Where available, HLA class I and class II types were obtained from metadata supplied by the sample provider rather than from assay-based typing. Results the study describes overall, beyond this receptor: How much clinical and demographic metadata was included differed by source and by participant, and the metadata was provided uncurated.

From cysteine to phenylalanine, the CDR3 is 15 amino acids long. Kept here is only the CDR3 DNA, which spans 45 bases and is read in frame from base 1. CDR1 KGHDR and CDR2 SFDVKD are derived from the germline V gene. V trim: 7 bases; J trim: 5 bases; unmatched bases: 9. Participants in the prospective study were aged roughly 18 to 100 years, lived in under 30 United States geographic areas, and enrolled through a virtual design. Cohort assignment in the prospective study relied on participant-reported clinical history from a screening survey and a study questionnaire. For ImmuneRACE Cohort 3, a participant was defined as recovered based on two consecutive negative NP/OP PCR tests, clearance by a healthcare professional, or resolution of symptoms. In the prospective study, whole blood, serum and a nasopharyngeal or oropharyngeal swab were collected from each participant by mobile phlebotomists. Over an approximately 2-month period, participants in the prospective study had the option of providing additional blood draws and questionnaires. Before DNA extraction, blood samples from the prospective study were shipped at room temperature or frozen.

As regards this clone: Its antigen has not been determined. Per-base quality was not reported, and no clone a single base away is much larger than it.

TCRbeta CDR3 regions were amplified from genomic DNA by means of the immunoSEQ Assay, a bias-controlled multiplex PCR. Regarding the original processing steps: The number of nucleated cells in each sample was estimated by amplification of reference gene primers within the assay. To quantify the absolute abundance of each unique TCRbeta CDR3 rearrangement, sequence reads were collapsed and filtered. For each sample, productive Simpson clonality was calculated as the square root of Simpson's diversity index over productive rearrangements. TCRdb took over this immuneACCESS table, retaining in-frame rearrangements with V and J assigned. Such tables are incomplete; in checked studies, under half of the missing clones stem from an unresolved V gene, and the remainder is unexplained. The V and J calls and clone size are taken from that table; D and trimming were inferred from the DNA. The sample yields about 190,000 clones; roughly 80% were counted once. The top ten clones comprise 2.5% to 3.5% of the sample.

This sequence originates from a woman under 40 who had recovered from COVID-19. Input material: PBMCs or T cells enriched from blood (not recorded which). The receptor chain draws on TRBV24-1 and TRBJ2-2; the central 7 bases match TRBD1. The base sequence is TGTGCCACCAGCGAAGGGGGCGCAAAAACCGGGGAGCTGTTTTTT. This yields the protein CATSEGGAKTGELFF.